Listed here are 30 T cell receptor beta chains from one sample, sequenced in a study of monozygotic twins with inflammatory bowel disease. Reprocessing the 5' RACE reads, TCRdb reports a single entry for every CDR3 protein and omits DNA. This table lists around 380,000 distinct CDR3 sequences. Source material: blood. Receptor source: a human donor with ulcerative colitis or Crohn's disease, or a healthy co-twin of an affected twin (not recorded which).

The V and J genes are TRBV9 and TRBJ2-1; the D call of TRBD1 rests on TCRdb alone, since no DNA is present to check it. This CDR3 contains 13 residues. Looked up from germline, CDR1 is SGDLS and CDR2 is YYNGEE. CDR3 protein: CASSVEGTGKQFF.

V usage is TRBV6-1 and J usage is TRBJ2-2; TCRdb selects TRBD2, and the lack of DNA leaves this call unchecked. Germline assignment: CDR1 MNHNS and CDR2 SASEGT. CDR3 length: 15 residues. CDR3 in amino acids: CASSAEALNTGELFF.

This chain links TRBV7-2 with TRBJ2-3. Germline V gene data show CDR1 as SGHTA and CDR2 as FQGNSA. This CDR3 contains 12 residues. The CDR3 here is CASSMDTDTQYF. Based on the CDR3 plus reference TRBV7-2 and TRBJ2-3, the full variable domain is GAGVSQSPSNKVTEKGKDVELRCDPISGHTALYWYRQSLGQGLEFLIYFQGNSAPDKSGLPSDRFSAERTGGSVSTLTIQRTQQEDSAVYLCASSMDTDTQYFGPGTRLTVL.

The chain recombines TRBV24-1 with TRBJ2-2; as DNA is missing, the TRBD2 call by TCRdb cannot be tested. The CDR3 has 13 amino acids. Per the germline V gene, CDR1 is KGHDR and CDR2 is SFDVKD. The CDR3 loop reads CATSGGMAGELFF.

The chain couples TRBV7-7 to TRBJ2-2; the D gene TCRdb calls, TRBD2, cannot be checked with no DNA. The length of the CDR3 is 17 residues. Germline V CDR1 and CDR2: SSHAT, FNYEAQ (reference sequence). CDR3 loop: CASSPQLAGGETGELFF.

The chain carries TRBV6-2 or TRBV6-3 and TRBJ2-4; without DNA, the TCRdb call of TRBD1 cannot be checked. The germline V gene encodes CDR1 MNHEY and CDR2 SVGEGT. The CDR3 totals 14 residues. CDR3 residues: CASSYSAGVVIQYF.

This chain joins TRBV9 and TRBJ2-5; lacking DNA, the TRBD2 call made by TCRdb goes unchecked. The CDR3 totals 14 residues. Germline lookup yields CDR1 SGDLS and CDR2 YYNGEE. The CDR3 sequence: CASSVFSGGETQYF.

The genes are TRBV5-1 and TRBJ2-1; lacking DNA, the TRBD2 call made by TCRdb goes unchecked. The CDR3 runs 18 residues. Germline V gives CDR1 SGHRS, CDR2 YFSETQ. CDR3 residues: CASCCPSGRSNSYNEQFF. Using reference TRBV5-1 and TRBJ2-1 for the parts outside the CDR3, the full variable domain is KAGVTQTPRYLIKTRGQQVTLSCSPISGHRSVSWYQQTPGQGLQFLFEYFSETQRNKGNFPGRFSGRQFSNSRSEMNVSTLELGDSALYLCASCCPSGRSNSYNEQFFGPGTRLTVL.

The chain combines TRBV5-1 with TRBJ2-7; absent DNA, TCRdb's TRBD1 call cannot be checked. Germline V gene sequence: CDR1 SGHRS, CDR2 YFSETQ. The CDR3 has 14 amino acids. The CDR3 reads CASSYATGAYEQYF.

The rearrangement links TRBV30 to TRBJ2-2; TCRdb lists TRBD1, though no DNA is available to test this call. Germline V gene data show CDR1 as GTSNPN and CDR2 as SVGIG (reference sequence). The length of the CDR3 is 14 residues. CDR3 in amino acids: CAQIQGGYTGELFF. Complete variable domain (other parts from reference TRBV30 and TRBJ2-2): SQTIHQWPATLVQPVGSPLSLECTVEGTSNPNLYWYRQAAGRGLQLLFYSVGIGQISSEVPQNLSASRPQDRQFILSSKKLLLSDSGFYLCAQIQGGYTGELFFGEGSRLTVL.

This chain connects TRBV4-3 to TRBJ2-1. CDR1 LGHNA and CDR2 YSLEER come from the germline V gene. The length of the CDR3 is 17 residues. CDR3 amino acids: CASSQARDSSSYNEQFF.

This chain joins TRBV7-9 and TRBJ2-3; the D call of TRBD1 rests on TCRdb alone, since no DNA is present to check it. This CDR3 spans 16 amino acids. Germline CDR1 SEHNR, CDR2 FQNEAQ (reference sequence). CDR3: CASSPPRVGSVDTQYF.

V is TRBV7-3 and J is TRBJ2-7; absent DNA, TCRdb's TRBD1 call cannot be checked. Per germline, CDR1 SGHTA and CDR2 FQGTGA. The CDR3 is 14 amino acids. The CDR3 sequence: CASGPGQGKAEQYF.

J is TRBJ2-7 and V is TRBV5-4; TCRdb gives TRBD2 as the D gene, but with no DNA this cannot be confirmed. The CDR3 has 14 amino acids. Germline lookup yields CDR1 SGHNT and CDR2 YYREEE (reference sequence). CDR3 in amino acids: CASSLDSGAYEQYF.

The V and J genes are TRBV18 and TRBJ1-6; TCRdb's D gene call, TRBD1, goes unchecked for lack of DNA. The CDR3 is 18 residues long. The germline V gene encodes CDR1 KGHSH and CDR2 LQKENI. CDR3 residues: CASSPRIPGQDSYSPLHF.

The CDR3 is CASSYSLKANTEAFF. The chain uses TRBV6-2 or TRBV6-3 and TRBJ1-1. Germline lookup yields CDR1 MNHEY and CDR2 SVGEGT. This CDR3 spans 15 amino acids.

The CDR3 here is CASSLALGDEQYF. V usage is TRBV12-3 or TRBV12-4 and J usage is TRBJ2-7. CDR3 size: 13 residues.

This chain uses TRBV7-2 with TRBJ2-7. This CDR3 has 15 residues. Germline V lookup: CDR1 SGHTA, CDR2 FQGNSA. The CDR3 sequence: CASSLFSVSSYEQYF.

The rearrangement links TRBV2 to TRBJ2-4; TCRdb selects TRBD2, and the lack of DNA leaves this call unchecked. The germline CDR1 and CDR2 sequences are SNHLY and FYNNEI. This CDR3 comprises 14 residues. CDR3 region: CASSETGLRNIQYF.

The gene calls are TRBV19 and TRBJ2-1. The germline V gene has CDR1 LNHDA and CDR2 SQIVND (reference sequence). There are 15 residues in the CDR3. The chain's CDR3 is CASSIRLLSYNEQFF.

J is TRBJ2-3 and V is TRBV11-2; the TRBD2 assignment by TCRdb is unverifiable without DNA. Germline values: CDR1 SGHAT, CDR2 FQNNGV. The CDR3 has 18 amino acids. CDR3 protein: CASSFLTSGITSTDTQYF.

V and J are TRBV7-2 and TRBJ1-1; the D call of TRBD1 rests on TCRdb alone, since no DNA is present to check it. This CDR3 is built from 14 residues. Germline values: CDR1 SGHTA, CDR2 FQGNSA. CDR3 in amino acids: CASRKGQQNTEAFF. Full variable domain (outside the CDR3, taken from reference TRBV7-2 and TRBJ1-1): GAGVSQSPSNKVTEKGKDVELRCDPISGHTALYWYRQSLGQGLEFLIYFQGNSAPDKSGLPSDRFSAERTGGSVSTLTIQRTQQEDSAVYLCASRKGQQNTEAFFGQGTRLTVV.

The J gene is TRBJ2-1, the V gene TRBV5-1. The CDR3 runs 14 residues. From germline, CDR1 is SGHRS and CDR2 YFSETQ. The CDR3 spells CASSLRSTYKEQFF. The variable domain in full, with the rest retrieved from reference TRBV5-1 and TRBJ2-1, is KAGVTQTPRYLIKTRGQQVTLSCSPISGHRSVSWYQQTPGQGLQFLFEYFSETQRNKGNFPGRFSGRQFSNSRSEMNVSTLELGDSALYLCASSLRSTYKEQFFGPGTRLTVL.

The chain employs TRBV14 and TRBJ2-2; TCRdb designates TRBD2, a call that cannot be tested without DNA. CDR1 and CDR2 (germline): SGHDN, FVKESK. The CDR3 loop spans 16 amino acids. CDR3 protein: CASSHHGSMNTGELFF.

The CDR3 reads CASSPRQGIRSNQPQHF. V gene TRBV27 combines with J gene TRBJ1-5; TCRdb's assignment of TRBD1 cannot be checked, as there is no DNA. The CDR3 has 17 amino acids. The germline CDR1 and CDR2 sequences are MNHEY and SMNVEV (reference sequence).

The chain carries TRBV6-1 and TRBJ1-6; lacking DNA, the TRBD1 call made by TCRdb goes unchecked. The CDR3 sequence is 14 residues long. Germline CDR1 and CDR2: MNHNS and SASEGT. The CDR3 sequence is CASRRTGVNSPLHF.

The V and J genes are TRBV5-1 and TRBJ2-1. This CDR3 is 16 amino acids long. Germline CDR1 and CDR2: SGHRS and YFSETQ. This chain's CDR3 is CAGSSGTGGPYNEQFF.

The chain links TRBV13 to TRBJ1-5; TCRdb designates TRBD1, a call that cannot be tested without DNA. The CDR3 totals 13 residues. Germline-derived CDR1 and CDR2 are PRHDT and FYEKMQ (reference sequence). The CDR3 loop reads CASSLERGQPQHF.

The rearrangement joins TRBV13 to TRBJ2-1; TCRdb selects TRBD2, and the lack of DNA leaves this call unchecked. The CDR3 has 15 residues. In germline, CDR1 is PRHDT, CDR2 FYEKMQ (reference sequence). The CDR3 loop is CASSLRGGLDNEQFF.

The rearrangement uses TRBV10-3 and TRBJ2-3; TCRdb gives TRBD1 as the D gene, but with no DNA this cannot be confirmed. CDR3 length: 14 residues. CDR1 is ENHRY, CDR2 SYGVKD, per germline. CDR3 loop: CAIRFSQGTDTQYF.